Shown below are 24 T cell receptor beta chains from a single sample sequenced in a study of T-cell reconstitution after alpha-beta-depleted transplantation in children. Molecular barcoding with unique molecular identifiers was used for the TCRbeta library. TCRdb reprocessed the PCR reads via MiXCR and lists one record per CDR3 protein. The sample lists roughly 490,000 distinct CDR3 sequences, more than 9.5% occurring once. The sample here was PBMCs, mostly from graft donor cells, taken 180 days after TCRalphabeta/CD19-depleted stem cell transplant. These receptor sequences come from a female patient between 2 and 15 years old who had a stem cell transplant for aplastic anemia, so the T cells may come from the graft donor.

This clonotype was found a few times. The J gene is TRBJ2-3, the V gene TRBV12-3 or TRBV12-4; TRBD2 aligns across 11 bases. The junction had 10 bases not matched to a gene; V was cut back by 6 bases and J by 5 bases. This CDR3 comprises 16 residues. The CDR3 spells CASRRALAGAIDTQYF. CDR3 bases: TGTGCCAGCAGACGAGCACTAGCGGGAGCTATAGATACGCAGTATTTT.

This clonotype occurred a few times. V and J are TRBV12-3 or TRBV12-4 and TRBJ1-4; D gene ambiguous. Trimming took off 1 base at V and 0 bases at J, with 9 bases between the two ends. The CDR3 spans 16 residues. CDR3 in amino acids: CASSLEGYSTNEKLFF. The CDR3 DNA reads TGTGCCAGCAGTTTAGAGGGTTATTCAACTAATGAAAAACTGTTTTTT.

This clonotype was counted at least ten times. V gene TRBV7-8 combines with J gene TRBJ2-4; D gene uncertain. The germline V gene encodes CDR1 SGHVS and CDR2 FQNEAQ. CDR3 length: 17 amino acids. V lost 5 bases, J lost 1 base, and 18 bases lay in between. In nucleotides, the CDR3 is TGTGCCAGCAGCCCGGTGCGTCACGGAAGGGCCAAAAACATTCAGTACTTC. It yields the protein CASSPVRHGRAKNIQYF.

The gene calls are TRBV11-2 and TRBJ1-1; 7 bases align to TRBD1. Trimming at V came to 2 bases and at J to 0 bases, leaving 6 bases not matched to a gene. The CDR3 extends over 16 amino acids. Germline V lookup: CDR1 SGHAT, CDR2 FQNNGV. The CDR3 protein is CASSLRGTVMNTEAFF. The CDR3 bases are TGTGCCAGCAGCTTACGGGGGACAGTTATGAACACTGAAGCTTTCTTT.

Of note for this clonotype: Its ends do not fully match the called genes, so a read error is possible. This chain connects TRBV6-5 to TRBJ1-1, with D maybe TRBD1 (5 bases). Germline CDR1 MNHEY, CDR2 SVGAGI. The CDR3 totals 14 residues. The CDR3 here is CASSSGTLNPEAFF. The CDR3 DNA sequence: TGTGCCAGCAGTTCAGGGACCCTGAACCCTGAAGCTTTCTTT.

This clonotype was observed many times. The V call is TRBV29-1, the J call TRBJ2-7; 7 bases match TRBD2. The CDR3 runs to 12 residues. The J segment lost 4 bases and the V segment lost 3 bases, leaving 3 bases of the junction unmatched. Germline-derived CDR1 and CDR2 are SQVTM and ANQGSEA. CDR3 in amino acids: CSVDGGGYEQYV. CDR3 coding DNA: TGCAGCGTTGATGGGGGGGGATACGAGCAGTACGTC.

V usage is TRBV20-1 and J usage is TRBJ2-2; TRBD2 matches 7 bases. The J segment lost 6 bases and the V segment lost 0 bases, leaving 4 bases of the junction unmatched. Germline CDR1 DFQATT, CDR2 SNEGSKA (reference sequence). The CDR3 length is 14 residues. Written as DNA, the CDR3 is TGCAGTGCTAGAGAATCCCGGGGGGCCGGGGAGCTGTTTTTT. It translates to CSARESRGAGELFF.

CDR3 nucleotides: TGTGCCAGCAGCGCCCGCAGGGTGGGGAATGGCTACACCTTC. It yields the protein CASSARRVGNGYTF. The V and J genes are TRBV7-3 and TRBJ1-2, with a possible D match to TRBD1 (5 bases). The CDR3 has 14 amino acids. Trimming stripped 5 bases from V and 6 bases from J, with 16 bases between. Looked up from germline, CDR1 is SGHTA and CDR2 is FQGTGA.

The CDR3 region is CASSHGNWDVGVGNIQYF. CDR3 DNA sequence: TGCGCCAGCAGCCATGGCAATTGGGACGTGGGAGTCGGGAACATTCAGTACTTC. This chain uses TRBV5-1 with TRBJ2-4; D may match TRBD1 or TRBD2 (5 bases each). Germline V CDR1 and CDR2: SGHRS, YFSETQ. V was clipped by 4 bases and J by 7 bases, with 27 bases between them. The CDR3 covers 18 residues.

A few counts support this clonotype. V is TRBV2 and J is TRBJ1-5; D is unclear. The CDR3 runs 14 residues. The V gene lost 5 bases and the J gene lost 9 bases, with 17 bases spanning the gap. Germline V gives CDR1 SNHLY, CDR2 FYNNEI. DNA of the CDR3: TGTGCCAGCAGTCCTGACGGTGGGTCCGGGCCCCAGCATTTT. It is translated as CASSPDGGSGPQHF.

The rearrangement uses TRBV7-2 and TRBJ1-3, with D hard to call. There are 14 residues in the CDR3. Trimming removed 5 bases at V and 0 bases at J, with 8 bases between. Germline values: CDR1 SGHTA, CDR2 FQGNSA. CDR3 DNA: TGTGCCAGCAGCGACCAGCCCTCTGGAAACACCATATATTTT. It codes for CASSDQPSGNTIYF.

This clonotype has more than one count but fewer than ten. The V and J genes are TRBV29-1 and TRBJ2-7; 15 bases agree with TRBD2. V shed 7 bases and J 2 bases; nucleotides not matched to a gene: 18. Germline V gene sequence: CDR1 SQVTM, CDR2 ANQGSEA. The CDR3 has 19 residues. CDR3 nucleotides: TGCAGCGCCGTCACGCCGGGACTAGCGGGAGGAGGCGCCCCCTACGAGCAGTACTTC. Protein sequence: CSAVTPGLAGGGAPYEQYF.

In its sample, this clonotype was seen a few times. This chain joins TRBV5-4 and TRBJ2-7; 9 bases match TRBD1. CDR3 length: 14 residues. The ends lost 5 bases at V and 7 bases at J; junction bases unmatched: 10. Germline assignment: CDR1 SGHNT and CDR2 YYREEE (reference sequence). The CDR3 here is CASSTGTGFREQYF. In DNA form, the CDR3 reads TGTGCCAGCAGTACCGGGACAGGGTTTCGGGAGCAGTACTTC.

The V and J genes are TRBV29-1 and TRBJ1-3; D ambiguous. Trimming took 7 bases from V and 1 from J, leaving 5 bases between them. The germline CDR1 and CDR2 sequences are SQVTM and ANQGSEA. The CDR3 covers 11 residues. As DNA, the CDR3 is TGCAGCGGAGTTTCTGGAAACACCATATATTTT. Its translation: CSGVSGNTIYF.

This clonotype has a count of ten or more. This chain connects TRBV5-1 to TRBJ2-5; no clear D gene. The length of the CDR3 is 15 residues. The V end was cut by 0 bases, the J end by 1 base, with 10 bases between. Germline-derived CDR1 and CDR2 are SGHRS and YFSETQ. The CDR3 coding sequence is TGCGCCAGCAGCTTGGTCGGAGATCCCCAAGAGACCCAGTACTTC. This translates into CASSLVGDPQETQYF.

The chain is built from TRBV7-6 and TRBJ2-7; TRBD2 agrees at 15 bases. The CDR3 is 19 residues long. Germline-derived CDR1 and CDR2 are SGHVS and FNYEAQ. The J segment lost 3 bases and the V segment lost 0 bases, leaving 9 bases of the junction unmatched. CDR3 DNA sequence: TGTGCCAGCAGCTTAGCTGGACTAGCGGGAGGGCCCTCCCACTACGAGCAGTACTTC. Translation gives CASSLAGLAGGPSHYEQYF.

The V and J genes are TRBV30 and TRBJ2-5; no clear D. Between the trimmed V and J ends, which lost 5 bases and 13 bases, there was a span of 17 bases. The CDR3 extends over 11 amino acids. The germline CDR1 and CDR2 sequences are GTSNPN and SVGIG (reference sequence). Here the CDR3 reads CAWQVGAGLYF. The CDR3 bases are TGTGCCTGGCAGGTTGGAGCCGGGTTGTACTTC.

This clonotype was detected ten times or more. CDR3 nucleotides: TGTGCCAGCAGTTCCCGTTCGGGCCCCACAGATACGCAGTATTTT. Translated, it gives CASSSRSGPTDTQYF. This chain uses TRBV28 with TRBJ2-3; no clear D gene. CDR1 and CDR2 (germline): MDHEN, SYDVKM. V was cut by 4 bases and J by 2 bases, with 13 bases left in between. The CDR3 has 15 residues.

This clonotype has more than one count but fewer than ten. The chain employs TRBV20-1 and TRBJ1-4; TRBD1 is a possible D gene (5 bases). The germline CDR1 and CDR2 sequences are DFQATT and SNEGSKA (reference sequence). The V end was cut by 1 base, the J end by 7 bases, with 13 bases between. The CDR3 extends over 14 amino acids. The CDR3 is CSARGQGWSEKLFF. CDR3 coding DNA: TGCAGTGCTAGAGGTCAGGGATGGAGTGAAAAACTGTTTTTT.

This clonotype was counted ten times or more. This CDR3 is CASSLVGVTKNIQYF. CDR3 nucleotides: TGTGCCAGCAGCTTAGTTGGGGTGACCAAAAACATTCAGTACTTC. The chain has TRBV7-2 and TRBJ2-4; D unclear. The CDR3 length is 15 residues. Germline CDR1 is SGHTA and CDR2 is FQGNSA. Trimming removed 1 base at V and 2 bases at J, with 9 bases between.

This clonotype was seen many times. This chain links TRBV7-2 with TRBJ1-5; TRBD1 matches 9 bases. V lost 5 bases, J lost 0 bases, and 8 bases stayed unmatched. The germline gives CDR1 SGHTA, CDR2 FQGNSA. The CDR3 extends over 17 amino acids. CDR3 in amino acids: CASSIGTGPYSNQPQHF. The CDR3 DNA sequence: TGTGCCAGCAGCATCGGGACAGGGCCCTATAGCAATCAGCCCCAGCATTTT.

The genes are TRBV7-2 and TRBJ1-3; maybe TRBD1 (6 bases). CDR1 is SGHTA, CDR2 FQGNSA, per germline. Trimming pared 3 bases from V and 4 bases from J, leaving 13 bases between. The CDR3 loop spans 15 amino acids. The CDR3 is CASSLGGAKGNTIYF. Written as DNA, the CDR3 is TGTGCCAGCAGCTTGGGGGGCGCCAAGGGAAACACCATATATTTT.

A few counts support this clonotype. J is TRBJ2-2 and V is TRBV30; 7 positions agree with TRBD1. The V gene end was trimmed by 1 base and the J gene end by 7 bases; junction bases not matched to a gene: 18. Germline CDR1 GTSNPN, CDR2 SVGIG (reference sequence). The CDR3 is 18 amino acids. CDR3 sequence: CAWSALPPDRVVIGELFF. For the CDR3, the DNA is TGTGCCTGGAGTGCCCTACCCCCTGACAGGGTGGTTATCGGGGAGCTGTTTTTT.

The genes are TRBV19 and TRBJ1-3, with D possibly matching TRBD1 (5 bases). The V end was cut by 7 bases, the J end by 3 bases, with 16 bases between. CDR3 size: 15 residues. Germline assignment: CDR1 LNHDA and CDR2 SQIVND (reference sequence). The CDR3 nucleotides read TGTGCCAGTACTAAGATCGGGACGGATGGAAACACCATATATTTT. Translation: CASTKIGTDGNTIYF.